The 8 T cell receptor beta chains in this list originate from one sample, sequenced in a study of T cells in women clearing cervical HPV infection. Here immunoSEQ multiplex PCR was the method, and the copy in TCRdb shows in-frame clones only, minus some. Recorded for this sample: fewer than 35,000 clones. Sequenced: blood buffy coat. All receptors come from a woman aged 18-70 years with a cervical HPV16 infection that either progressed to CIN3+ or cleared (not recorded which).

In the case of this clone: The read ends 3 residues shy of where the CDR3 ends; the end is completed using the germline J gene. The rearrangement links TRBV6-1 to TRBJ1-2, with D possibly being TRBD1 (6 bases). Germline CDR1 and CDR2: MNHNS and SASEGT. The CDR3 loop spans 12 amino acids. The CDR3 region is CASSVGADDYTF. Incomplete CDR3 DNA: TGTGCCAGCAGTGTGGGGGCTGACGAC.

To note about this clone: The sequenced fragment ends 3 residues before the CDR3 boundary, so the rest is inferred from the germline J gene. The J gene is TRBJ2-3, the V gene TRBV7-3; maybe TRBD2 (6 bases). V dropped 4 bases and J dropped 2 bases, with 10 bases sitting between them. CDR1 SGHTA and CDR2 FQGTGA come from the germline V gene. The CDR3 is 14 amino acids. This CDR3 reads CASSYSGPTDTQYF. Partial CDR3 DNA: TGTGCCAGCAGCTATAGCGGTCCCACAGATACG.

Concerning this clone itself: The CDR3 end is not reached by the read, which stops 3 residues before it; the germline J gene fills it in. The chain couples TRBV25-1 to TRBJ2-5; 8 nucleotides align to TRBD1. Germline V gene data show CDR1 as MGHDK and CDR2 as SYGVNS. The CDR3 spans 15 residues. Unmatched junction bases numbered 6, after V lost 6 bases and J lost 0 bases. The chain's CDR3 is CASRRTGLYQETQYF. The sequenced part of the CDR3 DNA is TGTGCCAGCAGGCGGACAGGGCTTTACCAAGAGACC.

The sequenced part of the CDR3 DNA is TGCAGTGCTACCCCCGGGACAGGGAAATTGGGCTATGGC. It translates to CSATPGTGKLGYG. The full CDR3 reads CSATPGTGKLGYGYTF. The rearrangement joins TRBV20-1 to TRBJ1-2, with 9 bases that match TRBD1. The read comes to an end 3 residues before the CDR3 does, leaving the germline J gene to fill in the end. The CDR3 covers 16 residues. V lost 4 bases and J lost 4; bases outside the gene matches: 13. Germline V lookup: CDR1 DFQATT, CDR2 SNEGSKA (reference sequence).

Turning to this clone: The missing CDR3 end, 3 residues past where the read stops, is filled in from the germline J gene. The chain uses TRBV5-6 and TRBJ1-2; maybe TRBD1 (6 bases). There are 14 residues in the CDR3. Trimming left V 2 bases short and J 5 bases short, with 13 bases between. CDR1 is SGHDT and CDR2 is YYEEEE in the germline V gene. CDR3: CASSFGQFGYGYTF. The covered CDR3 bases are TGTGCCAGCAGCTTCGGACAGTTCGGGTATGGC.

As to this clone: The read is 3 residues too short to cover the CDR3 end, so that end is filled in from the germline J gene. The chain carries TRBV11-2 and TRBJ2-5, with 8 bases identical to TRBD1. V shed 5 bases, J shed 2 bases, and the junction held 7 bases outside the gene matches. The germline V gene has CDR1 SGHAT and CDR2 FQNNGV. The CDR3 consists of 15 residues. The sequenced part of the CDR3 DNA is TGTGCCAGCAGCCCGACAGGGGTCTGGCAAGAGACC. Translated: CASSPTGVWQET. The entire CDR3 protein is CASSPTGVWQETQYF.

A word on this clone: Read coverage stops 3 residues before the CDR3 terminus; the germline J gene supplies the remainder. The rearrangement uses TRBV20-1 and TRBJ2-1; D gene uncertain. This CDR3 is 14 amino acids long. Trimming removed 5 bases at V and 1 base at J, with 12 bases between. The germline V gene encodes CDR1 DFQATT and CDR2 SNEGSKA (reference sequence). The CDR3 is CSAPVLRSYNEQFF. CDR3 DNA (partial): TGCAGTGCTCCAGTATTGAGGTCCTACAATGAG.

The covered CDR3 bases are TGTGCCAGTAGTCCTGCCGCGACAGGGTATAATTCACCA. It translates to CASSPAATGYNSP. In full, the CDR3 reads CASSPAATGYNSPLFF. The V gene is TRBV19, the J gene TRBJ1-4; 7 bases line up with TRBD1. The missing CDR3 end, 3 residues past where the read stops, is filled in from the germline J gene. The germline gives CDR1 LNHDA, CDR2 SQIVND (reference sequence). The CDR3 runs 16 residues.